This is a list of T cell receptor beta chains from one sample in a study of cytotoxic CD8 clonotypes in ibrutinib-treated CLL. Here immunoSEQ multiplex PCR was the method, and the copy in TCRdb shows in-frame clones only, minus some. The sample includes 110,000 to 150,000 clones, 76% seen only once; the top ten take 4.5% to 6.5%. The material sequenced was PBMCs, taken after 24 months of ibrutinib treatment. The receptor source for this set is a human donor with chronic lymphocytic leukemia. The CDR3 runs from the conserved cysteine through the conserved F or W. D genes are given only for firm matches. Expanded clones get a size class; other rows say once, few or many, or leave the size out.

>-|TRBV6-6|TRBJ1-2|few
CASSYGDRSYGYTF
TGTGCCAGCAGTTACGGAGACAGGAGCTATGGCTACACCTTC
>TRBD2|TRBV7-3|TRBJ2-3|-
CASSRSGMVDTQYF
TGTGCCAGCAGCCGAAGCGGGATGGTGGATACGCAGTATTTT
>TRBD2|TRBV7-2|TRBJ2-3|once
CASSPTGGTQYF
TGTGCCAGCAGCCCCACGGGGGGGACGCAGTATTTT
>TRBD2|TRBV7-9|TRBJ2-1|-
CAYGLAGDFNEQFF
TGTGCCTACGGACTAGCGGGAGATTTTAATGAGCAGTTCTTC
>-|TRBV7-3|TRBJ1-2|-
CASSQSGYGYTF
TGTGCCAGCAGCCAAAGTGGCTATGGCTACACCTTC
>-|TRBV9|TRBJ2-2|-
CASSRRADGELFF
TGTGCCAGCTCCAGGCGGGCCGACGGGGAGCTGTTTTTT
>-|TRBV19|TRBJ1-2|-
CASSPTVVGGYTF
TGTGCCAGTAGCCCGACGGTTGTGGGTGGCTACACCTTC
>TRBD1|TRBV19|TRBJ2-2|-
CASSQSGTAGELFF
TGTGCCAGTAGCCAATCCGGGACAGCCGGGGAGCTGTTTTTT
>TRBD1|TRBV7-2|TRBJ2-7|-
CASSLVWGGQGSYEQYF
TGTGCCAGCAGCTTAGTGTGGGGTGGACAGGGGTCCTACGAGCAGTACTTC
>-|TRBV6-5|TRBJ1-4|-
CASSRRAINEKLFF
TGTGCCAGCAGTCGACGGGCTATTAATGAAAAACTGTTTTTT
>-|TRBV7-9|TRBJ1-1|-
CASRRMFSTEAFF
TGTGCCAGCAGACGGATGTTCAGCACTGAAGCTTTCTTT
>-|TRBV6-6|TRBJ1-5|few
CASSSELWPPNQPQHF
TGTGCCAGCAGTTCCGAACTCTGGCCCCCTAATCAGCCCCAGCATTTT
>TRBD2|TRBV7-6|TRBJ2-5|-
CASSFPGTSGPRQETQYF
TGTGCCAGCAGCTTCCCCGGGACTAGCGGGCCCCGCCAAGAGACCCAGTACTTC
>TRBD1|TRBV4-1|TRBJ2-2|-
CASSQAEGADTGELFF
TGCGCCAGCAGCCAAGCCGAGGGGGCTGACACCGGGGAGCTGTTTTTT
>-|TRBV2|TRBJ1-2|-
CASSPDPLYGYTF
TGTGCCAGCAGCCCGGACCCACTCTATGGCTACACCTTC
>-|TRBV15|TRBJ1-2|-
CATSITGYGYTF
TGTGCCACCAGCATTACAGGCTATGGCTACACCTTC
>TRBD1|TRBV7-2|TRBJ1-1|-
CASSPGGLRAGPEGHEAFF
TGTGCCAGCAGCCCAGGGGGCCTCCGGGCAGGCCCCGAGGGGCATGAAGCTTTCTTT
>TRBD1|TRBV6-1|TRBJ1-5|-
CASEQGTQPQHF
TGTGCCAGCGAACAGGGGACTCAGCCCCAGCATTTT
>-|TRBV10-3|TRBJ2-1|-
CATGSGGPHNEQFF
TGTGCCACCGGTAGTGGGGGCCCCCACAATGAGCAGTTCTTC
>-|TRBV5-4|TRBJ2-1|-
CASSLEGFSYNEQFF
TGTGCCAGCAGCTTGGAAGGGTTCTCCTACAATGAGCAGTTCTTC
>-|TRBV19|TRBJ2-6|-
CASRGTRAGANVLTF
TGTGCCAGTAGGGGGACGAGGGCTGGGGCCAACGTCCTGACTTTC
>-|TRBV19|TRBJ2-1|-
CAISAGPYNEQFF
TGTGCCATTAGTGCCGGGCCCTACAATGAGCAGTTCTTC
>-|TRBV6-5|TRBJ1-6|-
CASSSADAIQVALHF
TGTGCCAGCAGTTCGGCGGACGCCATACAAGTGGCCCTCCACTTT
>-|TRBV19|TRBJ1-3|-
CATKGGSGNTIYF
TGTGCCACCAAGGGGGGCTCTGGAAACACCATATATTTT
>-|TRBV6-1|TRBJ2-3|-
CASSEALAGGPDTQYF
TGTGCCAGCAGTGAAGCTTTGGCAGGGGGGCCGGATACGCAGTATTTT
>TRBD1|TRBV7-3|TRBJ1-2|once
CASSLRGGQRGYGYTF
TGTGCCAGCAGCTTAAGAGGGGGACAGCGGGGCTATGGCTACACCTTC
>TRBD1|TRBV7-2|TRBJ1-4|-
CASSLSPRQGEKLFF
TGTGCCAGCAGCTTGTCCCCGAGACAGGGGGAAAAACTGTTTTTT
>TRBD1|TRBV14|TRBJ1-2|-
CASSRGQGAPYPDGYTF
TGTGCCAGCAGCCGAGGACAGGGAGCACCGTATCCTGATGGCTACACCTTC
>TRBD1|TRBV7-3|TRBJ2-1|few
CASSPGGGTGGNEQFF
TGTGCCAGCAGCCCAGGTGGGGGGACAGGCGGCAATGAGCAGTTCTTC
>-|TRBV6-5|TRBJ1-1|-
CASSYSAGTPNTEAFF
TGTGCCAGCAGTTACTCGGCCGGGACACCGAACACTGAAGCTTTCTTT
>-|TRBV11-3|TRBJ2-1|-
CASGKRVNEQFF
TGTGCCAGCGGGAAACGGGTTAATGAGCAGTTCTTC
>-|TRBV10-3|TRBJ1-5|-
CATGVSDNQPQHF
TGTGCCACGGGGGTTAGCGACAATCAGCCCCAGCATTTT
>-|TRBV20-1|TRBJ2-5|-
CSARWGETQYF
TGCAGTGCTAGATGGGGAGAGACCCAGTACTTC
>-|TRBV18|TRBJ1-3|-
CASSQTGTASSGNTIYF
TGTGCCAGCTCACAGACCGGGACCGCAAGCTCTGGAAACACCATATATTTT
>-|TRBV7-2|TRBJ1-4|-
CASSLGREKLFF
TGTGCCAGCAGCTTAGGGAGGGAAAAACTGTTTTTT
>TRBD2|TRBV10-3|TRBJ2-3|-
CAITSGGALDTQYF
TGTGCCATCACTAGCGGGGGGGCATTAGATACGCAGTATTTT
>-|TRBV6-5|TRBJ2-3|few
CASTPRASTDTQYF
TGTGCCAGCACCCCTCGGGCTAGCACAGATACGCAGTATTTT
>TRBD2|TRBV19|TRBJ2-3|-
CASTPSGIGADTQYF
TGTGCCAGTACCCCCAGCGGGATCGGGGCAGATACGCAGTATTTT
>-|TRBV9|TRBJ1-4|-
CASSGNSNEKLFF
TGTGCCAGCAGCGGTAACTCTAATGAAAAACTGTTTTTT
>-|TRBV29-1|TRBJ2-7|once
CSVGAGHSYEQYF
TGCAGCGTTGGTGCGGGCCATTCCTACGAGCAGTACTTC
>TRBD2|TRBV25-1|TRBJ2-1|-
CASSAAGVGGGHNEQFF
TGTGCCAGCAGTGCGGCGGGGGTCGGTGGAGGACACAATGAGCAGTTCTTC
>-|TRBV11-1|TRBJ2-7|many
CASSPTGWGYEQYF
TGTGCCAGCTCTCCAACAGGGTGGGGCTACGAGCAGTACTTC
>TRBD1|TRBV7-9|TRBJ1-1|few
CASSLQGAVAFF
TGTGCCAGCAGCTTACAGGGGGCGGTGGCTTTCTTT
>-|TRBV7-3|TRBJ2-7|few
CASSLGVGGRGEQYF
TGTGCCAGCAGCCTAGGGGTTGGCGGCCGGGGCGAGCAGTACTTC
>TRBD2|TRBV30|TRBJ2-7|few
CAWSPPGASGPPSVGQYF
TGTGCCTGGAGTCCGCCCGGGGCTAGCGGGCCACCTAGTGTTGGGCAGTACTTC
>-|TRBV2|TRBJ2-5|-
CASSLGETQYF
TGTGCCAGCAGTCTTGGAGAGACCCAGTACTTC
>-|TRBV9|TRBJ1-2|-
CASSVASGAGGYGYTF
TGTGCCAGCAGCGTAGCTTCCGGGGCGGGTGGCTATGGCTACACCTTC
>TRBD1|TRBV28|TRBJ1-5|-
CASSPRDRGRRDQPQHF
TGTGCCAGCAGTCCCCGGGACAGGGGCCGGCGGGATCAGCCCCAGCATTTT
>-|TRBV4-3|TRBJ2-7|-
CASSETATPTYEQYF
TGCGCCAGCAGCGAGACAGCAACACCCACCTACGAGCAGTACTTC
>-|TRBV28|TRBJ2-1|-
CASSPPGTPQFF
TGTGCCAGCAGTCCACCCGGGACACCCCAGTTCTTC
>TRBD1|TRBV18|TRBJ2-2|-
CASSRGTGLTGELFF
TGTGCCAGCTCCCGGGGGACAGGCCTCACCGGGGAGCTGTTTTTT
>TRBD1|TRBV2|TRBJ1-2|-
CASSGDSLVVSF
TGTGCCAGCAGTGGGGACAGCCTTGTTGTCTCCTTC
>-|TRBV5-1|TRBJ2-3|-
CASSFRAGDTQYF
TGCGCCAGCAGCTTTAGGGCGGGGGATACGCAGTATTTT
>TRBD1|TRBV19|TRBJ1-5|-
CASSTTGGGQPQHF
TGTGCCAGTAGTACTACAGGGGGGGGTCAGCCCCAGCATTTT